This T cell receptor (beta chain) was sequenced during a study of blood T cell repertoires in COVID-19. Germline V gene lookup returns CDR1 SGHTA and CDR2 FQGTGA. V dropped 5 bases and J dropped 5; count of bases not matched to a gene: 3. The CDR3 has 15 amino acids. TCRdb's copy holds only in-frame clones and misses some; the assay was immunoSEQ multiplex PCR. In the table there are about 160,000 clones, less than 85% of which are singletons. This TCR was recovered from a woman aged 40-49 years with COVID-19, enrolled during active disease. Sequenced sample: peripheral blood. The chain joins TRBV7-3 to TRBJ2-3, with TRBD2 matching over 14 bases. In DNA form, the CDR3 reads TGTGCCAGCAGCCGGACTAGCGGGAGGTTAGATACGCAGTATTTT. It translates to CASSRTSGRLDTQYF.